The 17 T cell receptor beta chains reported below all come from one sample, sequenced in a study of cytomegalovirus exposure and HLA in healthy donors. Primers for the PCR totalled 60 Vbeta and 13 Jbeta. The protocol was immunoSEQ multiplex PCR, while the TCRdb copy is restricted to in-frame clones and leaves out a portion. This table has about 170,000 clones, 80% appearing once. Sequencing input: PBMCs. These receptors were obtained from a woman in her fifties or sixties in good health and CMV-seropositive.

This clone was found once. At one end, the junction sequence differs from germline, possibly due to a read error. DNA for the CDR3: TGTCTTAGCCAGGGGGCCAGCAATCAGCCCCAGCATTTT. Translation gives CLSQGASNQPQHF. The V and J genes are TRBV29-1 and TRBJ1-5, with 8 nucleotides matching TRBD1. From germline, CDR1 is SQVTM and CDR2 ANQGSEA. This CDR3 has 13 amino acids.

This clone was detected only a few times. The J gene is TRBJ1-1, the V gene TRBV29-1; possibly TRBD1 for D (6 bases). This CDR3 is built from 15 residues. The V gene lost 4 bases and the J gene lost 3 bases, with 18 bases spanning the gap. The germline V gene encodes CDR1 SQVTM and CDR2 ANQGSEA. This chain's CDR3 is CSVVGSRDIDTEAFF. The CDR3 nucleotides are TGCAGCGTTGTGGGATCCCGGGACATAGACACTGAAGCTTTCTTT.

The genes are TRBV5-1 and TRBJ2-2; D uncertain. CDR1 is SGHRS, CDR2 YFSETQ, per germline. V lost 0 bases and J lost 4, with 13 bases in between. The CDR3 has 16 residues. The CDR3 reads CASSLGQTSGTGELFF. Written as DNA, the CDR3 is TGCGCCAGCAGCTTGGGCCAGACCTCGGGCACCGGGGAGCTGTTTTTT.

The chain combines TRBV14 with TRBJ2-1, with unresolved D. The V and J ends lost 0 bases and 6 bases respectively, with 6 bases between them. CDR3 length: 13 residues. Germline CDR1 is SGHDN and CDR2 is FVKESK. CDR3 loop: CASSQDYANEQFF. CDR3 DNA: TGTGCCAGCAGCCAAGACTACGCCAATGAGCAGTTCTTC.

The V call is TRBV4-1, the J call TRBJ1-1; no definite D call. CDR1 is MGHRA and CDR2 is YSYEKL in the germline V gene. CDR3 size: 14 residues. Trimming left V 1 base short and J 0 bases short, with 6 bases between. This chain's CDR3 is CASSQGLLNTEAFF. The CDR3 bases are TGCGCCAGCAGCCAAGGTCTCTTGAACACTGAAGCTTTCTTT.

The chain is built from TRBV7-2 and TRBJ2-7; 8 bases agree with TRBD1. Looked up from germline, CDR1 is SGHTA and CDR2 is FQGNSA. With V trimmed by 5 bases and J by 2 bases, 8 bases remained unmatched. CDR3 length: 15 amino acids. CDR3 amino acids: CASSAPGQAAYEQYF. CDR3 DNA sequence: TGTGCCAGCAGCGCACCGGGACAGGCGGCCTACGAGCAGTACTTC.

The chain couples TRBV19 to TRBJ2-1; 13 bases align to TRBD2. V lost 10 bases to trimming and J lost 8 bases; unmatched junction nucleotides: 8. The germline V gene has CDR1 LNHDA and CDR2 SQIVND (reference sequence). The length of the CDR3 is 14 residues. CDR3 DNA: TGTGCCACCAGGACTAGCGGGAGTCCCGATGAGCAGTTCTTC. Translating it yields CATRTSGSPDEQFF.

This clone was detected once. This chain links TRBV2 with TRBJ2-2; 9 bases fit TRBD2. The CDR3 extends over 16 amino acids. J was trimmed by 7 bases and V by 7 bases; bases with no gene match: 13. Germline CDR1 is SNHLY and CDR2 is FYNNEI. The CDR3: CASTGIAGVRGGELFF. The CDR3 DNA follows: TGTGCCAGCACGGGAATAGCGGGAGTAAGGGGCGGGGAGCTGTTTTTT.

Here the CDR3 reads CSVKTGAGYTF. The CDR3 DNA reads TGCAGCGTTAAGACAGGGGCGGGCTACACCTTC. This rearrangement joins TRBV29-1 to TRBJ1-2; 8 bases agree with TRBD1. V was clipped by 5 bases and J by 8 bases; unmatched bases: 4. The CDR3 length is 11 residues. Germline V gives CDR1 SQVTM, CDR2 ANQGSEA.

This clone was seen a few times. V gene TRBV10-3 combines with J gene TRBJ1-1; D is uncertain. The ends were cut back, 1 base at V and 1 base at J, with 4 bases in the middle. The CDR3 loop spans 13 amino acids. From germline, CDR1 is ENHRY and CDR2 SYGVKD. DNA of the CDR3: TGTGCCATCAGTGAGTGGAGGAACACTGAAGCTTTCTTT. Protein: CAISEWRNTEAFF.

This clone was seen a single time. This chain links TRBV6-5 with TRBJ2-1; 7 bases fit TRBD2. The V gene's germline CDR1 is MNHEY and CDR2 SVGAGI. Trimming took 6 bases from V and 0 from J; bases not matched to a gene: 5. The CDR3 is 15 amino acids. As DNA, the CDR3 is TGTGCCAGCAGCCCGCGGGGGAGCTCCTACAATGAGCAGTTCTTC. Amino acids: CASSPRGSSYNEQFF.

In this sample, this clone turned up once. The chain carries TRBV5-6 and TRBJ2-5; D may be TRBD2 (7 bases). Germline V gene data show CDR1 as SGHDT and CDR2 as YYEEEE. The ends were cut back, 7 bases at V and 5 bases at J, with 18 bases in the middle. CDR3 length: 14 amino acids. The CDR3 protein is CASSRVGGEETQYF. Here the CDR3 DNA reads TGTGCCAGCTCGCGGGTAGGGGGGGAGGAGACCCAGTACTTC. The whole variable domain, remainder taken from reference TRBV5-6 and TRBJ2-5, is DAGVTQSPTHLIKTRGQQVTLRCSPKSGHDTVSWYQQALGQGPQFIFQYYEEEERQRGNFPDRFSGHQFPNYSSELNVNALLLGDSALYLCASSRVGGEETQYFGPGTRLLVL.

The chain combines TRBV11-1 with TRBJ2-5, with D hard to call. Per germline, CDR1 SGHAT and CDR2 FQDESV (reference sequence). The CDR3 has 13 residues. V gave up 1 base and J gave up 4 bases, with 7 bases separating them. CDR3 region: CASSLDGGETQYF. The CDR3 nucleotides read TGTGCCAGCAGCTTAGACGGTGGAGAGACCCAGTACTTC.

The chain links TRBV5-1 to TRBJ1-1; no definite D call. CDR1 is SGHRS, CDR2 YFSETQ, per germline. The germline V and J ends were trimmed by 5 bases and 4 bases, with 9 bases remaining between them. CDR3 length: 12 residues. CDR3 sequence (DNA): TGCGCCAGCAGTTTACAGCCCACTGAAGCTTTCTTT. Amino acid sequence: CASSLQPTEAFF.

The V gene is TRBV19, the J gene TRBJ1-5, with D possibly TRBD1 on 6 matching bases. Germline CDR1 LNHDA, CDR2 SQIVND (reference sequence). The CDR3 is 13 amino acids. V was pared by 6 bases and J by 5 bases, with 11 bases between. The DNA for the CDR3 is TGTGCCAGTAGCCCAGGGGTAGATCAGCCCCAGCATTTT. This codes for CASSPGVDQPQHF.

The V gene is TRBV2, the J gene TRBJ1-2; D unclear. Germline lookup yields CDR1 SNHLY and CDR2 FYNNEI. V was clipped by 4 bases and J by 0 bases, with 9 bases between them. This CDR3 contains 14 residues. In DNA form, the CDR3 reads TGTGCCAGCAGTGCAGGCTTCACTAACTATGGCTACACCTTC. This encodes CASSAGFTNYGYTF. Drawing the rest from reference TRBV2 and TRBJ1-2, the complete variable domain is EPEVTQTPSHQVTQMGQEVILRCVPISNHLYFYWYRQILGQKVEFLVSFYNNEISEKSEIFDDQFSVERPDGSNFTLKIRSTKLEDSAMYFCASSAGFTNYGYTFGSGTRLTVV.

V is TRBV29-1 and J is TRBJ1-3; TRBD1 matches at 8 bases. This CDR3 has 13 amino acids. In germline, CDR1 is SQVTM, CDR2 ANQGSEA. J gave up 4 bases and V 6 bases, and 5 bases lay outside the gene matches. The CDR3 sequence is CSVYRDRGNTIYF. CDR3 DNA: TGCAGCGTCTACCGGGACAGGGGAAACACCATATATTTT.